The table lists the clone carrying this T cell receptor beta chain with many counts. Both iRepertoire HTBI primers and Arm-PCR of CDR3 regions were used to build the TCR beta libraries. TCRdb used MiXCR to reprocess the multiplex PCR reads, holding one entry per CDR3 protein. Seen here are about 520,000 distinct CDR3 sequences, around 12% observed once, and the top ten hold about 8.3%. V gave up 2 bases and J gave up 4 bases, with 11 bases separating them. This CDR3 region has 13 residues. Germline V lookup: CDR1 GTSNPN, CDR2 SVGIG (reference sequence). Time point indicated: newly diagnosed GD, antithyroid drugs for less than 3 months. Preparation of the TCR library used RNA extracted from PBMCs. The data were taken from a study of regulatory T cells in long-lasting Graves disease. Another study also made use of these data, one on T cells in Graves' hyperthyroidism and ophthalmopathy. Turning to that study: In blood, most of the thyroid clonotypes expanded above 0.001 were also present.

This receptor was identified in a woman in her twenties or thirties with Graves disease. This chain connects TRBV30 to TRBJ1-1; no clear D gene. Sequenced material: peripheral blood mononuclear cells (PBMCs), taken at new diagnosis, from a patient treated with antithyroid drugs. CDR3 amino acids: CAWSPRDGTEAFF. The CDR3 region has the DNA TGTGCCTGGAGTCCAAGGGATGGCACTGAAGCTTTCTTT. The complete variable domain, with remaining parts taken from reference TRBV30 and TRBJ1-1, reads SQTIHQWPATLVQPVGSPLSLECTVEGTSNPNLYWYRQAAGRGLQLLFYSVGIGQISSEVPQNLSASRPQDRQFILSSKKLLLSDSGFYLCAWSPRDGTEAFFGQGTRLTVV.